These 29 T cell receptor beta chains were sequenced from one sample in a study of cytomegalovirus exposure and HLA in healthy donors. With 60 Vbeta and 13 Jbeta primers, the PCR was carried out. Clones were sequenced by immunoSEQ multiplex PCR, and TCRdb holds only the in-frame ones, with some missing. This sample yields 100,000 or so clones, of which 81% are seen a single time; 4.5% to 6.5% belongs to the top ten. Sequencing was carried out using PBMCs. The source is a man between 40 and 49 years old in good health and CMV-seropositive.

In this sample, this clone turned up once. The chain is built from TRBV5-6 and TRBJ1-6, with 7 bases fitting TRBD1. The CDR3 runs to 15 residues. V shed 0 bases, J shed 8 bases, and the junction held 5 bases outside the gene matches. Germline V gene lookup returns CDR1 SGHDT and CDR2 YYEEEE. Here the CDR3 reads CASSLAGGGDSPLHF. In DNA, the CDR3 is TGTGCCAGCAGCTTGGCAGGGGGTGGTGATTCACCCCTCCACTTT.

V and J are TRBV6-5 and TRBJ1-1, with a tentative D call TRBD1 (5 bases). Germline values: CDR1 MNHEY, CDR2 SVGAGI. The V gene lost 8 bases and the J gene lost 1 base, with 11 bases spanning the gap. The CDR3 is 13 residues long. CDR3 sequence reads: CASFQQGNTEAFF. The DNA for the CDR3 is TGTGCCAGCTTCCAGCAGGGGAACACTGAAGCTTTCTTT.

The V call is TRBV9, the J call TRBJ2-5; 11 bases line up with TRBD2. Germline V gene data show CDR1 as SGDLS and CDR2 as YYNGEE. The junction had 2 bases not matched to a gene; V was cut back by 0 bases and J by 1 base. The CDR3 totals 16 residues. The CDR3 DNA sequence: TGTGCCAGCAGCGTAGCGGGGACTAGCGGCCAAGAGACCCAGTACTTC. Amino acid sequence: CASSVAGTSGQETQYF.

DNA for the CDR3: TGCGCCAGCAGCCCGGGGACAGGGACGAACACCATATATTTT. Amino acids: CASSPGTGTNTIYF. The chain has TRBV5-1 and TRBJ1-3; 9 bases fit TRBD1. CDR1 SGHRS and CDR2 YFSETQ come from the germline V gene. Unmatched junction bases numbered 6, after V lost 4 bases and J lost 7 bases. CDR3 length: 14 residues.

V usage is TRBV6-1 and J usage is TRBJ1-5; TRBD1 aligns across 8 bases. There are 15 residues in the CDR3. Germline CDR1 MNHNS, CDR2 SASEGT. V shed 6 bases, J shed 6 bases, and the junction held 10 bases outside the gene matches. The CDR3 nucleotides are TGTGCCAGCAGGGAACTTGACAGGGGAAGTCAGCCCCAGCATTTT. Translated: CASRELDRGSQPQHF.

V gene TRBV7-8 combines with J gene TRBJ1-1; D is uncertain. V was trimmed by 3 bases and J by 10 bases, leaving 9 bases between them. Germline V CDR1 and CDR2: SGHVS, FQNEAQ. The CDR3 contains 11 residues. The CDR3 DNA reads TGTGCCAGCAGCTTTAGCGTTACAGCTTTCTTT. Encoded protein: CASSFSVTAFF.

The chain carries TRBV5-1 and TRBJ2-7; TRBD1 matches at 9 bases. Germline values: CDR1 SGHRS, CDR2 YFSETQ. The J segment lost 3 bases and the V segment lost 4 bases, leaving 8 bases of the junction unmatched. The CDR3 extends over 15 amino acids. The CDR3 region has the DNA TGCGCCAGCAGCATCTCCGGGACAGGGAACTACGAGCAGTACTTC. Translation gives CASSISGTGNYEQYF.

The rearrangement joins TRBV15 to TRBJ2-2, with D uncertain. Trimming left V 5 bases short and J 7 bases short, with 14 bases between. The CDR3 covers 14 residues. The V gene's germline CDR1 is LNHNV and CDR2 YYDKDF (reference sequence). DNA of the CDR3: TGTGCCACCAGCTTAGCTAGTTTTGTCGGGGAGCTGTTTTTT. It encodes CATSLASFVGELFF.

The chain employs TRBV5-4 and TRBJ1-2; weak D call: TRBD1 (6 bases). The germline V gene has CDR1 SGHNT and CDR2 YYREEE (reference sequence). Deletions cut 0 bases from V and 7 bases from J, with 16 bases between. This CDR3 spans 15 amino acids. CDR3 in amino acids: CASSLAVGGQGGYTF. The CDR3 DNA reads TGTGCCAGCAGCTTGGCCGTCGGGGGGCAGGGTGGCTACACCTTC.

The CDR3 DNA sequence: TGTGCCAGCAGCTTAGGAGAGGGGCTCAGGGGGCTGAGCAATCAGCCCCAGCATTTT. Encoded protein: CASSLGEGLRGLSNQPQHF. V and J are TRBV7-8 and TRBJ1-5, with 8 bases identical to TRBD1. Germline CDR1 is SGHVS and CDR2 is FQNEAQ. V shed 1 base, J shed 1 base, and the junction held 12 bases outside the gene matches. This CDR3 is built from 19 residues.

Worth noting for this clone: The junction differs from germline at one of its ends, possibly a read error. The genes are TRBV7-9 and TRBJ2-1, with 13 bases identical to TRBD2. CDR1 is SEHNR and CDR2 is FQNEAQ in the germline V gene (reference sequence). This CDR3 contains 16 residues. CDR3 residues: CSSSSLTSGGANEQFF. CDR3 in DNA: TGTTCCAGCAGTTCCCTCACTAGCGGGGGGGCGAATGAGCAGTTCTTC.

As DNA, the CDR3 is TGTGCCATCAGTGAGTCTCCCGGACTAGCCCGCACAGATACGCAGTATTTT. Its translation: CAISESPGLARTDTQYF. J is TRBJ2-3 and V is TRBV10-3, with 8 positions matching TRBD2. The junction had 6 bases not matched to a gene; V was cut back by 0 bases and J by 1 base. From germline, CDR1 is ENHRY and CDR2 SYGVKD. The CDR3 loop spans 17 amino acids.

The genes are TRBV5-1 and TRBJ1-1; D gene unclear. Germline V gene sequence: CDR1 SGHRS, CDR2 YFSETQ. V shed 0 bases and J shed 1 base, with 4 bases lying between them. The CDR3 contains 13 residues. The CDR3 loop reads CASSLEQNTEAFF. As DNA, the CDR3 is TGCGCCAGCAGCTTGGAACAGAACACTGAAGCTTTCTTT.

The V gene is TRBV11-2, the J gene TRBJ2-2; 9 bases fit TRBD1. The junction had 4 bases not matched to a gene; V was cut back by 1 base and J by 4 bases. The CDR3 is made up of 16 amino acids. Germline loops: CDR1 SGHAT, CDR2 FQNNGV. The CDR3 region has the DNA TGTGCCAGCAGCTTAGTTGGGACAGGGCTCACCGGGGAGCTGTTTTTT. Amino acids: CASSLVGTGLTGELFF.

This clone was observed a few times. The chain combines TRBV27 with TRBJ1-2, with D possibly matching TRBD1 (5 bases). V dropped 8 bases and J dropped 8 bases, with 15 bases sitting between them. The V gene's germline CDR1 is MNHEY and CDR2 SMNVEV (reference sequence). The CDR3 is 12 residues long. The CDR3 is CASSRLGGGYTF. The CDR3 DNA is TGTGCCAGCTCTCGACTGGGGGGGGGCTACACCTTC.

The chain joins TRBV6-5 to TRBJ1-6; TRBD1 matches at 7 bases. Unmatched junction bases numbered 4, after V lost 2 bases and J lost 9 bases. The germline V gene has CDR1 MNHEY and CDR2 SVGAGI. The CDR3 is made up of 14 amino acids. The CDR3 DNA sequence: TGTGCCAGCAGTTACAGAACAGGGGTTTCACCCCTCCACTTT. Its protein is CASSYRTGVSPLHF.

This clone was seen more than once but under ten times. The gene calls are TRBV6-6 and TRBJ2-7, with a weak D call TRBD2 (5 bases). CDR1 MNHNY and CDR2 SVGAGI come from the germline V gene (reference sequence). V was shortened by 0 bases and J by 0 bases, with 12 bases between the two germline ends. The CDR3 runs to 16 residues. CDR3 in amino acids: CASSYSPAGSSYEQYF. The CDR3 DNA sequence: TGTGCCAGCAGTTACTCGCCGGCGGGCTCCTCCTACGAGCAGTACTTC.

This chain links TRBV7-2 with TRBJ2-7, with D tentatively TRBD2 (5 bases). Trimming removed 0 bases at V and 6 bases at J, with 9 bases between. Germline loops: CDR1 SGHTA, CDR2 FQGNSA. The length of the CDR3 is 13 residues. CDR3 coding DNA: TGTGCCAGCAGCTTAGCGCGAGGGTTCGAGCAGTACTTC. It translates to CASSLARGFEQYF.

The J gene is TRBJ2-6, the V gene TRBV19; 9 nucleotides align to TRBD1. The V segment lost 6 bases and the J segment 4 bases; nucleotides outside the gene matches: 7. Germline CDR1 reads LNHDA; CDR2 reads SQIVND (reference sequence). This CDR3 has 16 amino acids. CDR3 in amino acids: CASSHNRGLGANVLTF. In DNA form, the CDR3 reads TGTGCCAGTAGCCATAACAGGGGGCTAGGGGCCAACGTCCTGACTTTC.

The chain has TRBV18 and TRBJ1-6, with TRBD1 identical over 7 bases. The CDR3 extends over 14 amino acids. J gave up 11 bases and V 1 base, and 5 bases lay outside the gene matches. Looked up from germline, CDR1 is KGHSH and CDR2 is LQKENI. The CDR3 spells CASSPLTGNPPLHF. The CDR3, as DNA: TGTGCCAGCTCACCACTGACAGGGAATCCACCCCTCCACTTT.

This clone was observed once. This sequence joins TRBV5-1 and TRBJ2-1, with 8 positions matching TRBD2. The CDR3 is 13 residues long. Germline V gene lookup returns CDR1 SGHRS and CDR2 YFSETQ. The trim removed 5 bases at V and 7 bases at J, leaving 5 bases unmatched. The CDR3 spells CASSSGTWNEQFF. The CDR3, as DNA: TGCGCCAGCAGTAGCGGGACTTGGAATGAGCAGTTCTTC.

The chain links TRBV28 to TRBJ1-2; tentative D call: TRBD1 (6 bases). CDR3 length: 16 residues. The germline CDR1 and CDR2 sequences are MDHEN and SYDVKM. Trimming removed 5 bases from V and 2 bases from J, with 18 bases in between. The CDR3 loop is CASSLAPGAPNYGYTF. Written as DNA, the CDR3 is TGTGCCAGCAGTCTCGCGCCAGGGGCCCCAAACTATGGCTACACCTTC.

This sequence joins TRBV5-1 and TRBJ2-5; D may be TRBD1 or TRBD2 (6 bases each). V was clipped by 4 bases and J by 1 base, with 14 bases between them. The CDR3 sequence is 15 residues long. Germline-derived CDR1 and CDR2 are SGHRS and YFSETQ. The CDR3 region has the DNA TGCGCCAGCAGCCTGGGGGGCGGGACCCAAGAGACCCAGTACTTC. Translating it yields CASSLGGGTQETQYF.

As DNA, the CDR3 is TGTGCCAGCCGAACTCACCAGCGGCACAGTCAGTACTTC. It is translated as CASRTHQRHSQYF. This chain joins TRBV6-1 and TRBJ2-4; D may be TRBD2 (5 bases). The germline V gene has CDR1 MNHNS and CDR2 SASEGT. Trimming left V 8 bases short and J 12 bases short, with 20 bases between. The CDR3 is made up of 13 amino acids.

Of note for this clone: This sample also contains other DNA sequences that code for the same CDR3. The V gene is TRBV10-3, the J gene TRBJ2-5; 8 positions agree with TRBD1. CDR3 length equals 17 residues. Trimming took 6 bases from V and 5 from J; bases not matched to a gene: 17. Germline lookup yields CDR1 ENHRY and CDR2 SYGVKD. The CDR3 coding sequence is TGTGCCATCAGGCGTTCGGTCGTAACAGGGGGACGGGAGACCCAGTACTTC. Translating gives CAIRRSVVTGGRETQYF.

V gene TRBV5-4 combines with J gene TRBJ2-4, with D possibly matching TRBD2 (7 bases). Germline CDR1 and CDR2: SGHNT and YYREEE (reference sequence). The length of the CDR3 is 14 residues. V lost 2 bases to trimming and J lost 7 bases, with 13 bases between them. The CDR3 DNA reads TGTGCCAGCAGCTTTCCAGGGGAGGGGAACATTCAGTACTTC. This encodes CASSFPGEGNIQYF.

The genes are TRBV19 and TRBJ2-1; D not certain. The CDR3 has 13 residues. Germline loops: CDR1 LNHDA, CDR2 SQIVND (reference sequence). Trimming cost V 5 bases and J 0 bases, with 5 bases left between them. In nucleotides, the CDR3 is TGTGCCAGTAGTCCACTCTCCTACAATGAGCAGTTCTTC. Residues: CASSPLSYNEQFF.

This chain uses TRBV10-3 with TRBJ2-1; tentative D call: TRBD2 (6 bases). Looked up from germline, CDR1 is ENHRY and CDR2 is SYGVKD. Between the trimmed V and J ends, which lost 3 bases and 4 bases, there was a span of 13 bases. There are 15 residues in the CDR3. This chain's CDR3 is CAISDRRDPYNEQFF. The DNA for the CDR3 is TGTGCCATCAGTGACCGGCGGGATCCTTACAATGAGCAGTTCTTC.

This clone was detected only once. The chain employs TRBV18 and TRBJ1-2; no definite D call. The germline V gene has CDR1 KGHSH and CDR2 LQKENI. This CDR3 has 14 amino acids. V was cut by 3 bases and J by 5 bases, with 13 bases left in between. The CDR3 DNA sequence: TGTGCCAGCTCACCTTTCACCGGGTCTTATGGCTACACCTTC. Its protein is CASSPFTGSYGYTF.